This T cell receptor beta chain was observed in a study of cytotoxic CD8 clonotypes in ibrutinib-treated CLL (TCRdb year 2021). About the full investigation: In this cohort, over 14 patients were treatment-naive and 11 to 12 were relapsed/refractory, while around 18 had unmutated IGHV. An average of about 250,000 productive templates and around 100,000 productive rearrangements was obtained per sample. Partial responses were observed in about 24 patients and complete responses in 2; after a median follow-up of around 64 months, remission was maintained in around 14 patients and progression was observed in roughly twelve. Response samples were obtained after a median of 12 months of treatment, with a range of roughly 6 to 40 months. Patients were still on ibrutinib when every remission and progressive disease sample was collected. Longitudinal samples were obtainable from about 30% of the roughly 86 participants in the trial. Cryopreserved peripheral blood mononuclear cells were obtained prior to treatment, at the time of response, and at either disease progression or sustained remission. The paper's findings and limits, for the study overall: Public clonotypes were rare and either shrank or stayed stable during treatment, and the rise in clonality at ibrutinib response reflected expansion of private clonotypes. Clonality rose at ibrutinib response, remained stable during sustained remission, and dropped back toward baseline at progression. Sampling times were not matched between patients in sustained remission and patients whose disease was progressing, and lymph node repertoires were not examined. At baseline, clonality was higher than in age-matched healthy donors and showed a strong correlation with circulating CD8+ T-cell counts.

The label giving this sample's time point can be read as: progressive disease on ibrutinib. For TCR beta library preparation, 1.5 to 2 micrograms of genomic DNA was extracted from cryopreserved PBMCs. Longitudinal blood samples from CLL patients on ibrutinib monotherapy were analyzed using high-throughput TCR beta sequencing. The patients were enrolled in a single-center, open-label phase 2 trial of ibrutinib monotherapy. This clone was recorded a few times. This clone's antigen is unknown. No base qualities exist here, and no much larger clone lies one base off it. CDR1 and CDR2, per the germline V gene, are ENHRY and SYGVKD. The trim is 10 bases for V and 5 bases for J, with a gap of 17 bases between the germline ends. From the cysteine up to the phenylalanine, the CDR3 has a length of 13 residues. Only CDR3 DNA remains: 39 bases, in frame from the first base. Each clonotype received, on average, about 10x coverage in deep resolution sequencing performed on a MiSeq, where the target depth lay between 1 in 1 million and 1 in 200,000 T cells. The immunoSEQ hsTCRB Kit was used to generate the TCR beta libraries. The authors' analysis ran thus. ImmunoSEQ Data Assistant and ImmunoSEQ Analyzer were used for data analysis, and V, D and J genes were assigned according to IMGT definitions. Clonality was computed as one minus normalized Shannon entropy of productive rearrangement frequencies, ranging from 0 to 1. Public clonotype analysis was restricted to overrepresented clonotypes comprising at least 0.05% of each patient's repertoire. About a dozen age-matched healthy donor repertoires from immuneACCESS served as clonality controls. The table was pulled from immuneACCESS by TCRdb, which kept in-frame rearrangements only. Such tables lose some clones; where checked, under half of the loss comes from unresolved V genes, and the rest has no known cause. The DNA was the basis for D and trimming; V, J and clone size are from that table. In all, the sample holds fewer than 300,000 clones, and roughly 76% of those were seen once. Of the sample, about 5.3% falls within the top ten clones.

The rearrangement joined TRBV10-3 to TRBJ2-5; matching of 6 bases hints at TRBD1 as the D gene. The sample here was PBMCs, taken at disease progression, from a patient treated with ibrutinib. The receptor was derived from a human donor with chronic lymphocytic leukemia. The sequenced DNA: TGTGCCACCGCCCAGGGGCGAGAGGAGACCCAGTACTTC. Translated, this is CATAQGREETQYF.